The 9 T cell receptor beta chains reported below all come from one sample, sequenced in a study of blood T cell repertoires in COVID-19. Assay used: immunoSEQ multiplex PCR; TCRdb lists only in-frame clones, some missing. Among 150,000 to 200,000 clones listed, 86% were seen once. Sequences were obtained from peripheral blood. The receptors here all came from a woman aged 70-85 years with acute or convalescent COVID-19.

This sequence joins TRBV4-2 and TRBJ1-1; 8 bases map to TRBD1. V lost 1 base, J lost 3 bases, and 7 bases stayed unmatched. CDR1 is LGHNA, CDR2 YNFKEQ, per germline. This CDR3 has 16 amino acids. The CDR3 loop is CASSQAAGGSDTEAFF. CDR3 nucleotides: TGTGCCAGCAGCCAAGCGGCAGGGGGCTCGGACACTGAAGCTTTCTTT.

This clone was observed a few times. The rearrangement uses TRBV11-3 and TRBJ2-7; D is unresolved. The V end lost 3 bases, the J end lost 6 bases, and 9 bases lay between the germline ends. CDR1 and CDR2 (germline): SGHNT, YENEEA. CDR3 length: 12 residues. DNA for the CDR3: TGTGCCAGCAGCTTCGGGTTTGGCGAGCAGTACTTC. Translation gives CASSFGFGEQYF.

This clone was seen a few times. The rearrangement links TRBV24-1 to TRBJ2-2, with D tentatively TRBD2 (5 bases). The CDR3 is made up of 16 amino acids. Germline CDR1 is KGHDR and CDR2 is SFDVKD. Trimming removed 5 bases at V and 6 bases at J, with 18 bases between. The CDR3 region has the DNA TGTGCCACCAGTGGATCGCGAGGGTTTATGTCCGGGGAGCTGTTTTTT. Its protein product is CATSGSRGFMSGELFF.

The rearrangement links TRBV6-5 to TRBJ2-7; 10 nucleotides align to TRBD2. V shed 6 bases and J 4 bases; nucleotides not matched to a gene: 9. Germline loops: CDR1 MNHEY, CDR2 SVGAGI. The CDR3 has 15 amino acids. CDR3 protein: CASSLRGLAVYEQYF. CDR3 coding DNA: TGTGCCAGCAGCTTGCGAGGACTAGCGGTTTACGAGCAGTACTTC.

J is TRBJ2-2 and V is TRBV2, with 9 nucleotides matching TRBD1. V lost 7 bases and J lost 2; bases outside the gene matches: 5. CDR1 SNHLY and CDR2 FYNNEI come from the germline V gene. This CDR3 is built from 15 residues. CDR3 region: CASNLGQGNTGELFF. The DNA for the CDR3 is TGTGCCAGCAATCTGGGACAGGGAAACACCGGGGAGCTGTTTTTT.

The chain joins TRBV7-2 to TRBJ2-7; D not resolved. Germline V gene data show CDR1 as SGHTA and CDR2 as FQGNSA. Trimming removed 2 bases from V and 4 bases from J, with 12 bases in between. The CDR3 is made up of 14 amino acids. The CDR3 region is CASSLSGRSYEQYF. As DNA, the CDR3 is TGTGCCAGCAGCTTAAGTGGCAGATCATACGAGCAGTACTTC. Full variable domain (remainder filled in from reference TRBV7-2 and TRBJ2-7): GAGVSQSPSNKVTEKGKDVELRCDPISGHTALYWYRQSLGQGLEFLIYFQGNSAPDKSGLPSDRFSAERTGGSVSTLTIQRTQQEDSAVYLCASSLSGRSYEQYFGPGTRLTVT.

The V and J genes are TRBV6-2 or TRBV6-3 and TRBJ1-1; D ambiguous. There are 14 residues in the CDR3. V was cut by 6 bases and J by 2 bases, with 13 bases left in between. Per germline, CDR1 MNHEY and CDR2 SVGEGT. The CDR3 DNA is TGTGCCAGCAGCCTACCAGTGATTAACACTGAAGCTTTCTTT. Amino acids: CASSLPVINTEAFF.

The chain carries TRBV24-1 and TRBJ1-5; the D gene is possibly TRBD1 (5 bases). V was clipped by 3 bases and J by 5 bases, with 10 bases between them. CDR3 size: 14 residues. CDR1 and CDR2 (germline): KGHDR, SFDVKD. The CDR3 DNA reads TGTGCCACCAGTGATCCGCGGGGGGATCAGCCCCAGCATTTT. This gives the protein CATSDPRGDQPQHF.

This clone is a singleton in its sample. This chain connects TRBV9 to TRBJ1-5, with TRBD1 identical over 9 bases. CDR3 length: 15 amino acids. The germline V gene encodes CDR1 SGDLS and CDR2 YYNGEE. The V and J ends lost 3 bases and 7 bases, in that order; junction bases with no gene match: 8. Written as DNA, the CDR3 is TGTGCCAGCAGCGCAACAGGGGGCGGGGGCCAGCCCCAGCATTTT. Protein sequence: CASSATGGGGQPQHF.